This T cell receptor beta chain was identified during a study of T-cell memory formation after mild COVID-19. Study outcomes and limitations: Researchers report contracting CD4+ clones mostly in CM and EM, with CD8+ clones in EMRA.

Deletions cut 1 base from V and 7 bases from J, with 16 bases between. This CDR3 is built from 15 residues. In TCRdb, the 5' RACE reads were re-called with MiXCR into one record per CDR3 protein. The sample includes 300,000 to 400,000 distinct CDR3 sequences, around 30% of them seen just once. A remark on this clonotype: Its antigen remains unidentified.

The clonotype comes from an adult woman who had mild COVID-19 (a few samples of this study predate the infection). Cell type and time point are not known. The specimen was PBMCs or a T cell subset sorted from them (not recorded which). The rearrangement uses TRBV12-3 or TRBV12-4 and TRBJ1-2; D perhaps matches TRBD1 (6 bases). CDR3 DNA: TGTGCCAGCAGTTTAGAGGGGGTGGGGCAGGCTGGCTACACCTTC. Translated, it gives CASSLEGVGQAGYTF.